A selection of T cell receptor beta chains follows, all from one sample in a study of T cell repertoires in cytomegalovirus infection. TCRdb fed the reads into MiXCR, producing one record per CDR3 protein. Of over 100,000 distinct CDR3 sequences in the sample, over 9.5% were seen once. For these receptors, no antigen is known. The sample taken for sequencing was PBMCs, sequenced either directly or after in vitro stimulation (not recorded which). These receptors all stem from a human donor in good health (CMV status not recorded). Some clones in this sample may be carry-over from other donors' samples. Each CDR3 is given without its conserved first and last residue.

V	J	length	CDR3
TRBV29-1	TRBJ2-1	11	SVSMIGGNEQF
TRBV12-3/TRBV12-4	TRBJ2-2	14	ASTHTLAGNTGELF
TRBV12-3/TRBV12-4	TRBJ1-2	11	ASSFGREYGYT
TRBV5-6	TRBJ1-3	13	ASSLLSISGNTIY
TRBV29-1	TRBJ2-2	9	SAEGAGELF
TRBV9	TRBJ2-1	17	ASSVAGLAGEVWGNEQF
TRBV28	TRBJ1-5	12	ASIAPVGVQPQH
TRBV7-2	TRBJ1-4	16	ASSPETQGQPTNEKLF
TRBV12-3/TRBV12-4	TRBJ1-1	11	ASIPNHGTEAF
TRBV7-8	TRBJ2-3	15	ASSPGWGPSRTDTQY
TRBV19	TRBJ2-5	17	ASSIERRGLAGKQETQY
TRBV12-3/TRBV12-4	TRBJ1-6	12	ASSSGQYNSPLH
TRBV4-3	TRBJ1-2	11	ASSQNRGLGYT
TRBV6-1	TRBJ2-6	15	ASSPRLAGPGANVLT
TRBV11-2	TRBJ1-2	16	ASSSQRSGQGARRGYT
TRBV24-1	TRBJ2-1	19	ATSDLHGTSGSVLPYNEQF
TRBV20-1	TRBJ2-1	13	SARFAAGVLNEQF
TRBV7-2	TRBJ2-4	13	ASSLDPDRGSIQY
TRBV18	TRBJ1-1	12	ASSPGQANTEAF
TRBV4-2	TRBJ2-3	14	ASSQDWASYTDTQY
TRBV19	TRBJ2-1	12	ASSRPGLYNEQF
TRBV20-1	TRBJ1-1	12	SAKRGNMNTEAF
TRBV12-3/TRBV12-4	TRBJ2-2	13	ASTGTSGMTGELF
TRBV7-2	TRBJ2-4	13	ASSKTTGGKGIQY
TRBV9	TRBJ2-1	14	ASSPPLTSGRNEQF
TRBV7-2	TRBJ2-1	13	ASSPRQGPYNEQF
TRBV7-2	TRBJ1-1	12	ASSWRDRRTEAF
TRBV11-2	TRBJ2-1	16	ASSFGSGRFSSYNEQF
TRBV7-2	TRBJ1-4	11	ASSQGVGEKLF
TRBV7-2	TRBJ2-3	13	ASSLRASGTDTQY
TRBV7-9	TRBJ1-2	10	ASSSMDKAYT
TRBV11-3	TRBJ1-3	12	ASSVGGAGNTIY
TRBV3-1	TRBJ1-1	13	ASSPRPGAYTEAF
TRBV14	TRBJ2-5	13	ASSHTIGLTETQY
TRBV7-2	TRBJ2-7	17	ASSPRGGSGRENFYEQY
TRBV7-9	TRBJ2-1	15	ASSLGRTSGAHNEQF
TRBV19	TRBJ1-5	14	ASEWGAGMANQPQH
TRBV19	TRBJ1-1	13	ASSAGTGMNTEAF
TRBV28	TRBJ1-1	10	ASRGTSPKAF
TRBV9	TRBJ1-1	11	ASSVKGNTEAF
TRBV27	TRBJ1-3	12	ASSLTGAGNTIY
TRBV19	TRBJ1-1	14	ASSSFRGSVNTEAF
TRBV7-3	TRBJ1-1	12	ASSLFSGDTEAF
TRBV7-2	TRBJ2-2	14	ASSLNSGGNTGELF
TRBV20-1	TRBJ1-1	12	SAPQGNLNTEAF
TRBV25-1	TRBJ2-1	14	ASSEHRKRPYNEQF
TRBV7-9	TRBJ2-3	12	ASSFLAGAETQY
TRBV29-1	TRBJ1-1	12	SVGLGTGNTEAF
TRBV7-2	TRBJ2-1	12	ASSSTGGYNEQF
TRBV6-2/TRBV6-3	TRBJ1-1	11	ASSYGDHTEAF
TRBV12-3/TRBV12-4	TRBJ2-1	12	ASIFGTGSNEQF
TRBV6-2/TRBV6-3	TRBJ2-2	13	ATYQGLAVTGELF
TRBV5-1	TRBJ2-1	10	ASSSTLGEQF
TRBV11-2	TRBJ1-5	10	ASSLVGNTQH